The 10 T cell receptor beta chains listed next were all sequenced from one sample in a study of cytomegalovirus exposure and HLA in healthy donors (dated by TCRdb to 2015 to 2018). Libraries were made using the immunoSEQ multiplex PCR assay. A mixture of 60 forward primers for TCR Vbeta segments and 13 reverse primers for TCR Jbeta segments was used in the multiplex PCR. TCRdb took over this immuneACCESS table, retaining in-frame rearrangements with V and J assigned. Such tables are incomplete; in checked studies, under half of the missing clones stem from an unresolved V gene, and the remainder is unexplained. The table for this sample lists about 150,000 clones; 70% to 85% of them were counted only once. Together, the top ten hold around 1.9% of the sample. Sequenced: PBMCs. The source of these receptors is a man aged 40-49 years in good health and CMV-seronegative.

The V and J genes are TRBV28 and TRBJ2-2; possible D gene TRBD2, 5 bases. Trimming removed 2 bases from V and 0 bases from J, with 10 bases in between. This CDR3 has 16 residues. Germline V gene data show CDR1 as MDHEN and CDR2 as SYDVKM. The CDR3 protein is CASSLLRGPNTGELFF. The DNA of the CDR3 is TGTGCCAGCAGTTTACTGAGAGGGCCGAACACCGGGGAGCTGTTTTTT.

The chain has TRBV4-1 and TRBJ2-3, with TRBD2 matching 10 bases. Germline V gene lookup returns CDR1 MGHRA and CDR2 YSYEKL. After removal of 4 bases from V and 1 base from J, the junction contained 8 bases not matched to a gene. The CDR3 totals 17 residues. The CDR3 nucleotides are TGCGCCAGCAGCCTTCAACTAGCGGGGATCGGCACAGATACGCAGTATTTT. It yields the protein CASSLQLAGIGTDTQYF.

The chain employs TRBV28 and TRBJ1-1; D ambiguous. The germline V and J ends were trimmed by 2 bases and 10 bases, with 8 bases remaining between them. CDR1 is MDHEN and CDR2 is SYDVKM in the germline V gene. This CDR3 contains 11 residues. The CDR3 loop reads CASSLGLGAFF. The CDR3 region has the DNA TGTGCCAGCAGTTTAGGGCTTGGAGCTTTCTTT.

The chain carries TRBV30 and TRBJ2-1; possible D gene TRBD1, 6 bases. The CDR3 spans 15 residues. Trimming pared 0 bases from V and 13 bases from J, leaving 22 bases between. Germline assignment: CDR1 GTSNPN and CDR2 SVGIG (reference sequence). The CDR3 region has the DNA TGTGCCTGGAGTGTAGGTTCAGGTGGGGGCTCTGTACAGTTCTTC. Amino acid sequence: CAWSVGSGGGSVQFF.

Only one count was recorded for this clone. The chain recombines TRBV7-9 with TRBJ2-5; 11 nucleotides match TRBD2. CDR3 length: 17 amino acids. Per germline, CDR1 SEHNR and CDR2 FQNEAQ (reference sequence). V lost 5 bases to trimming and J lost 1 base; unmatched junction nucleotides: 9. For the CDR3, the DNA is TGTGCCAGCAGCCCCTACCGGGGGACTAGCGGCCAAGAGACCCAGTACTTC. It translates to CASSPYRGTSGQETQYF.

V gene TRBV5-4 combines with J gene TRBJ2-7; 8 bases line up with TRBD2. V lost 0 bases and J lost 3; bases outside the gene matches: 2. Germline V CDR1 and CDR2: SGHNT, YYREEE (reference sequence). The CDR3 totals 14 residues. The CDR3 DNA follows: TGTGCCAGCAGCTTGGGGGCGGGGGGCTACGAGCAGTACTTC. Translation gives CASSLGAGGYEQYF.

The V and J genes are TRBV6-5 and TRBJ2-7, with D possibly matching TRBD1 (6 bases). Between the trimmed V and J ends, which lost 2 bases and 11 bases, there was a span of 13 bases. Germline CDR1 reads MNHEY; CDR2 reads SVGAGI. The CDR3 contains 12 residues. The CDR3 sequence is CASSYQQGREYF. The CDR3 coding sequence is TGTGCCAGCAGTTACCAACAGGGAAGGGAGTACTTC.

This clone was seen only once. In DNA form, the CDR3 reads TGCAGCGTCGGGATACTAGCGGGGGGGCCGGAGACCCAGTACTTC. Its translation is CSVGILAGGPETQYF. The rearrangement links TRBV29-1 to TRBJ2-5; 13 nucleotides line up with TRBD2. There are 15 residues in the CDR3. The germline gives CDR1 SQVTM, CDR2 ANQGSEA. Losses at the gene ends were 6 bases for V and 5 bases for J; bases not matched to a gene: 9.

The chain combines TRBV6-1 with TRBJ2-7; 7 positions agree with TRBD1. The CDR3 runs to 16 residues. V shed 6 bases, J shed 0 bases, and the junction held 11 bases outside the gene matches. CDR1 is MNHNS, CDR2 SASEGT, per germline. CDR3 nucleotide sequence: TGTGCCAGCAGAGAAAGGGACAGCTCAACCTCCTACGAGCAGTACTTC. It translates to CASRERDSSTSYEQYF.

This chain's CDR3 is CAISEVGASKNIQYF. The CDR3 DNA reads as TGTGCCATCAGTGAAGTAGGGGCCTCCAAAAACATTCAGTACTTC. V usage is TRBV10-3 and J usage is TRBJ2-4, with D possibly TRBD1 on 5 matching bases. Deletions cut 3 bases from V and 2 bases from J, with 11 bases between. Germline CDR1 ENHRY, CDR2 SYGVKD. This CDR3 spans 15 amino acids.